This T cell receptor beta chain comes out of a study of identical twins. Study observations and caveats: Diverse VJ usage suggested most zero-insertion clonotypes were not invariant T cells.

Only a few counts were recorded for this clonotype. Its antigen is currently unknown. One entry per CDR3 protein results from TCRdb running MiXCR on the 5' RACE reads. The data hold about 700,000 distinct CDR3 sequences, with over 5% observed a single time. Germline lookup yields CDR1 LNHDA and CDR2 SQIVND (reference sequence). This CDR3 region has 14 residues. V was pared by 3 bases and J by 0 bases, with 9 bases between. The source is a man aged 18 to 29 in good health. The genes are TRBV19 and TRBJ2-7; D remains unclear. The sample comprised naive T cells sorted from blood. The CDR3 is CASSIEPFSYEQYF. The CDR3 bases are TGTGCCAGTAGTATCGAACCGTTCTCCTACGAGCAGTACTTC.